The 18 T cell receptor beta chains below were found in one sample sequenced in a study of blood T cell repertoires in COVID-19. TCRdb keeps only in-frame clones here, not all; method: immunoSEQ multiplex PCR. The sample holds roughly 200,000 clones, under 90% seen once. Sample: peripheral blood. Source of these receptors: a person aged 70 to 85 with COVID-19, enrolled during active disease.

The chain combines TRBV5-1 with TRBJ2-1; possible D gene TRBD2, 5 bases. Germline V gives CDR1 SGHRS, CDR2 YFSETQ. The V end lost 1 base, the J end lost 9 bases, and 8 bases lay between the germline ends. This CDR3 comprises 12 residues. CDR3: CASSLRGSEQFF. For the CDR3, the DNA is TGCGCCAGCAGCTTGAGAGGGAGTGAGCAGTTCTTC.

This clone was seen only a few times. The chain couples TRBV4-3 to TRBJ1-2; D might be TRBD1 (6 bases). The CDR3 runs to 16 residues. The V gene's germline CDR1 is LGHNA and CDR2 YSLEER. V shed 0 bases and J shed 8 bases, with 19 bases lying between them. CDR3 sequence: CASSQDRGGDIFGYTF. The CDR3 DNA reads TGCGCCAGCAGCCAAGATAGGGGGGGGGACATCTTCGGCTACACCTTC.

This chain links TRBV30 with TRBJ1-2; a weak D match, TRBD1 (6 bases). The length of the CDR3 is 12 residues. CDR1 is GTSNPN, CDR2 SVGIG, per germline (reference sequence). The V gene lost 2 bases and the J gene lost 7 bases, with 11 bases spanning the gap. CDR3 sequence: CAWSPTGSGYTF. For the CDR3, the DNA is TGTGCCTGGAGTCCTACAGGGTCTGGCTACACCTTC.

V usage is TRBV14 and J usage is TRBJ2-3, with TRBD1 matching 7 bases. CDR1 and CDR2 (germline): SGHDN, FVKESK. V was pared by 2 bases and J by 2 bases, with 7 bases of the junction left unmatched. The CDR3 length is 16 residues. The CDR3 reads CASSQSPGQNTDTQYF. As DNA, the CDR3 is TGTGCCAGCAGCCAATCACCGGGACAGAACACAGATACGCAGTATTTT.

The rearrangement joins TRBV30 to TRBJ2-1; 10 bases are shared with TRBD2. CDR1 and CDR2 from the germline V gene are GTSNPN and SVGIG (reference sequence). Trimming cost V 1 base and J 13 bases; bases outside gene matches: 4. This CDR3 comprises 12 residues. The CDR3 DNA reads as TGTGCCTGGAGTGACGGGACTAGCGTTCAGTTCTTC. Its translation: CAWSDGTSVQFF.

The chain employs TRBV7-2 and TRBJ1-2, with a weak D call TRBD1 (6 bases). V lost 5 bases and J 6 bases, leaving 10 bases between the germline ends. Germline values: CDR1 SGHTA, CDR2 FQGNSA. This CDR3 spans 12 amino acids. CDR3 sequence (DNA): TGTGCCAGCAGCAAAACAGGGCATGGCTACACCTTC. As protein: CASSKTGHGYTF.

The chain has TRBV14 and TRBJ1-2; 9 nucleotides agree with TRBD1. The germline V gene encodes CDR1 SGHDN and CDR2 FVKESK. V lost 3 bases to trimming and J lost 8 bases; unmatched junction nucleotides: 10. CDR3 size: 15 residues. The DNA for the CDR3 is TGTGCCAGCAGCCAGACACAGGGGGCCCGCGGGGGCTACACCTTC. Translation gives CASSQTQGARGGYTF.

The DNA of the CDR3 is TGTGCCAGCAGTTCGGACTCCGTCGGGTTGAGGACCCAGTACTTC. It encodes CASSSDSVGLRTQYF. The genes are TRBV27 and TRBJ2-5; maybe TRBD2 (5 bases). Germline V lookup: CDR1 MNHEY, CDR2 SMNVEV (reference sequence). The CDR3 runs to 15 residues. The V end lost 4 bases, the J end lost 7 bases, and 19 bases lay between the germline ends.

This chain connects TRBV28 to TRBJ2-2; D is perhaps TRBD2 (7 bases). With 6 bases removed from V and 10 bases from J, the gap between germline ends came to 15 bases. The CDR3 has 13 amino acids. CDR1 MDHEN and CDR2 SYDVKM come from the germline V gene. The CDR3 nucleotides read TGTGCCAGCAGGCCAGAGGCGGGGGCGGAGCTGTTTTTT. Protein: CASRPEAGAELFF.

This clone was picked up one time. This chain connects TRBV13 to TRBJ1-3; tentative D call: TRBD1 (5 bases). The CDR3 runs 16 residues. Trimming cost V 0 bases and J 2 bases, with 11 bases left between them. Germline CDR1 PRHDT, CDR2 FYEKMQ (reference sequence). CDR3: CASSLGGASAGNTIYF. The CDR3 nucleotides read TGTGCCAGCAGCTTAGGTGGGGCGTCAGCTGGAAACACCATATATTTT.

The rearrangement joins TRBV28 to TRBJ1-2, with D tentatively TRBD1 (5 bases). Trimming shortened V by 6 bases and J by 0 bases, and 17 bases separated the two germline ends. The CDR3 runs to 16 residues. Germline V gene data show CDR1 as MDHEN and CDR2 as SYDVKM. The CDR3 nucleotides read TGTGCCAGCAGATCTTCTACAGGTGGCGCTAACTATGGCTACACCTTC. This sequence encodes CASRSSTGGANYGYTF.

This chain joins TRBV6-5 and TRBJ1-4; D is possibly TRBD1 (5 bases). This CDR3 spans 14 amino acids. V lost 6 bases and J 4 bases, leaving 12 bases between the germline ends. Germline values: CDR1 MNHEY, CDR2 SVGAGI. The CDR3 DNA reads TGTGCCAGCAGAACAGGTGCTTTTAATGAAAAACTGTTTTTT. This encodes CASRTGAFNEKLFF.

The gene calls are TRBV6-4 and TRBJ2-3; D is perhaps TRBD2 (5 bases). The length of the CDR3 is 12 residues. Germline-derived CDR1 and CDR2 are MRHNA and SNTAGT. V lost 3 bases and J 4 bases, leaving 5 bases between the germline ends. In DNA form, the CDR3 reads TGTGCCAGCAGTGAGAGGGCAGATACGCAGTATTTT. The encoded protein is CASSERADTQYF.

This chain uses TRBV4-3 with TRBJ1-2; TRBD1 might be the D (6 bases). From germline, CDR1 is LGHNA and CDR2 YSLEER. The CDR3 spans 14 residues. Trimming shortened V by 0 bases and J by 3 bases, and 8 bases separated the two germline ends. CDR3 residues: CASSQEPGDYGYTF. The DNA for the CDR3 is TGCGCCAGCAGCCAAGAACCAGGGGACTATGGCTACACCTTC.

This chain links TRBV4-3 with TRBJ2-1, with 8 bases that match TRBD1. The CDR3 totals 15 residues. V gave up 3 bases and J gave up 3 bases; unmatched junction bases: 4. Germline V gives CDR1 LGHNA, CDR2 YSLEER. The CDR3 reads CASSQGTGFYNEQFF. In DNA form, the CDR3 reads TGCGCCAGCAGCCAGGGGACAGGTTTCTACAATGAGCAGTTCTTC.

This clone showed up just a few times. V and J are TRBV2 and TRBJ2-7, with 10 bases aligning to TRBD2. Germline CDR1 SNHLY, CDR2 FYNNEI. There are 15 residues in the CDR3. The V and J ends lost 6 bases and 2 bases, in that order; junction bases with no gene match: 7. DNA of the CDR3: TGTGCCAGCAGCTCTCAGCGGGGGGGAACCTACGAGCAGTACTTC. Residues: CASSSQRGGTYEQYF.

This clone was found a few times. The V and J genes are TRBV3-1 (or the pseudogene TRBV3-2) and TRBJ1-5; D call uncertain. Per germline, CDR1 LGHDT and CDR2 YNNKEL (reference sequence). The CDR3 sequence is 15 residues long. Trimming cost V 3 bases and J 3 bases, with 12 bases left between them. The CDR3 is CASSHREGNNQPQHF. The CDR3 DNA sequence: TGTGCCAGCAGCCACCGGGAGGGTAACAATCAGCCCCAGCATTTT.

This clone was detected once. J is TRBJ2-3 and V is TRBV9; D perhaps matches TRBD1 (5 bases). Germline V CDR1 and CDR2: SGDLS, YYNGEE. V lost 4 bases and J lost 4, with 16 bases in between. The length of the CDR3 is 15 residues. As DNA, the CDR3 is TGTGCCAGCAGCCCGCTAGTGGGGCTAGCAGATACGCAGTATTTT. Its protein product is CASSPLVGLADTQYF.